The 32 T cell receptor beta chains presented below share a single source sample, sequenced in a study of cytomegalovirus exposure and HLA in healthy donors. With 60 Vbeta and 13 Jbeta primers, the PCR was carried out. The data were produced by immunoSEQ multiplex PCR, yet TCRdb's version contains in-frame clones alone and is incomplete. Of over 200,000 clones in the sample, about 80% were seen once. Sequenced sample: PBMCs. These receptors originate from a woman aged 40 to 49 in good health and CMV-seronegative.

The chain combines TRBV5-1 with TRBJ2-5, with 9 bases aligning to TRBD1. The CDR3 totals 15 residues. After removal of 6 bases from V and 4 bases from J, the junction contained 10 bases not matched to a gene. Looked up from germline, CDR1 is SGHRS and CDR2 is YFSETQ. The CDR3 bases are TGCGCCAGCACCCTAATGGGACAGGGCGGAGAGACCCAGTACTTC. Protein: CASTLMGQGGETQYF. The variable domain in full, completed from reference TRBV5-1 and TRBJ2-5, reads KAGVTQTPRYLIKTRGQQVTLSCSPISGHRSVSWYQQTPGQGLQFLFEYFSETQRNKGNFPGRFSGRQFSNSRSEMNVSTLELGDSALYLCASTLMGQGGETQYFGPGTRLLVL.

The chain links TRBV9 to TRBJ2-1; 7 bases are shared with TRBD2. The trim removed 0 bases at V and 2 bases at J, leaving 5 bases unmatched. Germline V gene lookup returns CDR1 SGDLS and CDR2 YYNGEE. CDR3 length equals 16 residues. Written as DNA, the CDR3 is TGTGCCAGCAGCGTAGATTGGACTAGTACCTACAATGAGCAGTTCTTC. It specifies CASSVDWTSTYNEQFF.

The gene calls are TRBV27 and TRBJ2-2, with TRBD2 matching 7 bases. V dropped 3 bases and J dropped 3; count of bases not matched to a gene: 13. The CDR3 is 18 residues long. The germline gives CDR1 MNHEY, CDR2 SMNVEV (reference sequence). For the CDR3, the DNA is TGTGCCAGCAGTTTTGGGGCTAGCGGAAGTATCCACACCGGGGAGCTGTTTTTT. It translates to CASSFGASGSIHTGELFF.

The chain has TRBV5-4 and TRBJ1-1; no clear D. The V end was cut by 0 bases, the J end by 4 bases, with 10 bases between. Germline V lookup: CDR1 SGHNT, CDR2 YYREEE (reference sequence). CDR3 size: 14 residues. CDR3 DNA: TGTGCCAGCAGCTTGGAGCAGGTGGGCACTGAAGCTTTCTTT. Encoded protein: CASSLEQVGTEAFF.

The chain carries TRBV2 and TRBJ1-1; the match to TRBD1 covers 7 bases. Trimming took 1 base from V and 4 from J; bases not matched to a gene: 12. CDR3 length equals 17 residues. From germline, CDR1 is SNHLY and CDR2 FYNNEI. CDR3 in amino acids: CASSEDRDRAEGTEAFF. CDR3 coding DNA: TGTGCCAGCAGTGAAGATCGAGACAGGGCGGAAGGCACTGAAGCTTTCTTT.

The chain links TRBV27 to TRBJ2-1; 13 nucleotides agree with TRBD2. CDR1 and CDR2 (germline): MNHEY, SMNVEV (reference sequence). The trim removed 6 bases at V and 10 bases at J, leaving 12 bases unmatched. This CDR3 is built from 16 residues. The CDR3 region is CASSHITSGGADEQFF. In DNA form, the CDR3 reads TGTGCCAGCAGCCACATAACTAGCGGGGGGGCCGACGAGCAGTTCTTC.

This chain connects TRBV25-1 to TRBJ2-7, with D possibly being TRBD2 (7 bases). The CDR3 contains 15 residues. Trimming took off 3 bases at V and 4 bases at J, with 16 bases between the two ends. Germline CDR1 MGHDK, CDR2 SYGVNS. CDR3 sequence (DNA): TGTGCCAGCAGTGAGGGGGGGCTACAGGTTTACGAGCAGTACTTC. The encoded protein is CASSEGGLQVYEQYF.

The J gene is TRBJ2-3, the V gene TRBV5-4, with D perhaps matching TRBD2 (7 bases). CDR3 length equals 14 residues. Trimming cost V 3 bases and J 7 bases, with 15 bases left between them. Germline CDR1 reads SGHNT; CDR2 reads YYREEE (reference sequence). CDR3 sequence reads: CASSSRGGPNTQYF. DNA for the CDR3: TGTGCCAGCAGCTCAAGGGGGGGCCCAAATACGCAGTATTTT.

This rearrangement joins TRBV5-5 to TRBJ2-7; tentatively, D is TRBD2 (6 bases). This CDR3 comprises 14 residues. CDR1 and CDR2 from the germline V gene are SGHKS and YYEKEE (reference sequence). The ends were cut back, 4 bases at V and 3 bases at J, with 14 bases in the middle. The DNA of the CDR3 is TGTGCCAGCAGCATGACCGGGACTTACTACGAGCAGTACTTC. Protein: CASSMTGTYYEQYF.

The CDR3 loop is CASMAGDNTDTQYF. The DNA of the CDR3 is TGTGCCAGCATGGCGGGGGACAACACAGATACGCAGTATTTT. V is TRBV2 and J is TRBJ2-3, with D tentatively TRBD2 (7 bases). The V and J ends lost 7 bases and 2 bases respectively, with 13 bases between them. This CDR3 spans 14 amino acids. Germline values: CDR1 SNHLY, CDR2 FYNNEI.

This clone was found a few times. V is TRBV7-2 and J is TRBJ2-2, with 11 bases fitting TRBD1. The V and J ends lost 8 bases and 5 bases, in that order; junction bases with no gene match: 4. The CDR3 totals 14 residues. The germline V gene encodes CDR1 SGHTA and CDR2 FQGNSA. This chain's CDR3 is CASGQGAATGELFF. DNA for the CDR3: TGTGCCAGCGGACAGGGGGCGGCGACCGGGGAGCTGTTTTTT.

This sequence joins TRBV11-2 and TRBJ1-5; D is ambiguous. Trimming removed 5 bases at V and 10 bases at J, with 18 bases between. CDR1 and CDR2 (germline): SGHAT, FQNNGV. This CDR3 contains 14 residues. The CDR3: CASSPIAGLGPQHF. The DNA of the CDR3 is TGTGCCAGCAGCCCCATCGCGGGCCTGGGCCCCCAGCATTTT.

The chain's CDR3 is CASSVWGDGAEQYF. The CDR3 DNA follows: TGTGCCAGCAGCGTATGGGGGGATGGGGCCGAGCAGTACTTC. The rearrangement links TRBV9 to TRBJ2-7; D may be TRBD2 (6 bases). Trimming shortened V by 1 base and J by 6 bases, and 14 bases separated the two germline ends. Germline V gene sequence: CDR1 SGDLS, CDR2 YYNGEE. The CDR3 covers 14 residues.

V is TRBV4-3 and J is TRBJ1-2, with D maybe TRBD1 (6 bases). Germline CDR1 is LGHNA and CDR2 is YSLEER. The CDR3 has 15 amino acids. The germline V and J ends were trimmed by 4 bases and 5 bases, with 17 bases remaining between them. CDR3 residues: CASSRESTGSYGYTF. The CDR3 DNA sequence: TGCGCCAGCAGCCGAGAATCAACAGGGAGTTATGGCTACACCTTC.

This chain connects TRBV9 to TRBJ2-1; 7 bases align to TRBD1. This CDR3 has 15 amino acids. Germline V gene lookup returns CDR1 SGDLS and CDR2 YYNGEE. Unmatched junction bases numbered 5, after V lost 0 bases and J lost 5 bases. CDR3 in amino acids: CASSVEQGWNNEQFF. The DNA for the CDR3 is TGTGCCAGCAGCGTAGAACAGGGGTGGAACAATGAGCAGTTCTTC.

The sample holds a few counts of this clone. The chain links TRBV29-1 to TRBJ1-5; possibly TRBD1 for D (6 bases). V dropped 5 bases and J dropped 4 bases, with 12 bases sitting between them. The CDR3 contains 13 residues. CDR1 is SQVTM and CDR2 is ANQGSEA in the germline V gene. Written as DNA, the CDR3 is TGCAGCGTTTCGGACAGCCTGAATCAGCCCCAGCATTTT. Its translation: CSVSDSLNQPQHF.

V gene TRBV5-4 combines with J gene TRBJ2-5, with TRBD1 as a possible D gene (5 bases). Germline V CDR1 and CDR2: SGHNT, YYREEE (reference sequence). The CDR3 is 13 residues long. V was pared by 5 bases and J by 2 bases, with 10 bases between. DNA for the CDR3: TGTGCCAGCAGTACAGACAGACAAGAGACCCAGTACTTC. It codes for CASSTDRQETQYF. Together with reference TRBV5-4 and TRBJ2-5, the CDR3 gives the full variable domain: ETGVTQSPTHLIKTRGQQVTLRCSSQSGHNTVSWYQQALGQGPQFIFQYYREEENGRGNFPPRFSGLQFPNYSSELNVNALELDDSALYLCASSTDRQETQYFGPGTRLLVL.

The chain combines TRBV13 with TRBJ1-3, with D possibly matching TRBD1 (6 bases). The V gene lost 3 bases and the J gene lost 0 bases, with 15 bases spanning the gap. In germline, CDR1 is PRHDT, CDR2 FYEKMQ (reference sequence). There are 17 residues in the CDR3. As DNA, the CDR3 is TGTGCCAGCAGCTTCCGGGACACCCTCCTCTCTGGAAACACCATATATTTT. This gives the protein CASSFRDTLLSGNTIYF.

CDR3 protein: CATSSSGELFF. The CDR3 DNA sequence: TGTGCCACCAGTTCCAGCGGGGAGCTGTTTTTT. This chain joins TRBV15 and TRBJ2-2; D gene ambiguous. V lost 6 bases to trimming and J lost 7 bases, with 6 bases between them. The germline CDR1 and CDR2 sequences are LNHNV and YYDKDF (reference sequence). The CDR3 runs to 11 residues. The entire variable domain, with the rest obtained from reference TRBV15 and TRBJ2-2, is as follows: DAMVIQNPRYQVTQFGKPVTLSCSQTLNHNVMYWYQQKSSQAPKLLFHYYDKDFNNEADTPDNFQSRRPNTSFCFLDIRSPGLGDTAMYLCATSSSGELFFGEGSRLTVL.

CDR3 sequence: CASIQGSTDTQYF. The DNA of the CDR3 is TGTGCCAGCATACAGGGGAGCACAGATACGCAGTATTTT. The chain recombines TRBV6-1 with TRBJ2-3; TRBD1 matches at 7 bases. Germline V lookup: CDR1 MNHNS, CDR2 SASEGT. Trimming at V came to 7 bases and at J to 0 bases, leaving 1 base not matched to a gene. The CDR3 has 13 residues.

A remark on this clone: At one end the junction does not follow the germline gene, possibly because of a read error. The chain uses TRBV12-5 and TRBJ2-3, with D possibly TRBD2 on 6 matching bases. This CDR3 has 14 residues. From germline, CDR1 is LGHNT and CDR2 FRNRAP. The CDR3 DNA reads TGTGCTAGCGGTTCCCGGGGGAGTATAGATACGCAGTATTTT. This gives the protein CASGSRGSIDTQYF.

Details on this clone: In the same sample, other DNA sequences code for this CDR3. The chain couples TRBV6-6 to TRBJ2-7, with D possibly TRBD1 on 5 matching bases. The germline CDR1 and CDR2 sequences are MNHNY and SVGAGI (reference sequence). This CDR3 comprises 14 residues. V lost 0 bases, J lost 2 bases, and 8 bases lay in between. The DNA of the CDR3 is TGTGCCAGCAGTTACTCGCAGGGTCCCTACGAGCAGTACTTC. It codes for CASSYSQGPYEQYF.

The chain is built from TRBV11-3 and TRBJ2-7, with D tentatively TRBD1 (6 bases). This CDR3 has 13 amino acids. The V gene's germline CDR1 is SGHNT and CDR2 YENEEA. With 5 bases removed from V and 2 bases from J, the gap between germline ends came to 10 bases. CDR3 residues: CASSVDRTYEQYF. The CDR3 DNA follows: TGTGCCAGCAGCGTCGACAGGACCTACGAGCAGTACTTC.

This rearrangement joins TRBV9 to TRBJ1-1; 9 positions agree with TRBD1. CDR3 length: 15 amino acids. Germline-derived CDR1 and CDR2 are SGDLS and YYNGEE. The V and J ends lost 0 bases and 5 bases, in that order; junction bases with no gene match: 5. The CDR3 DNA reads TGTGCCAGCAGCGTAGGGACAGGGGTGGGTACTGAAGCTTTCTTT. Translation gives CASSVGTGVGTEAFF. Drawing the rest from reference TRBV9 and TRBJ1-1, the complete variable domain is DSGVTQTPKHLITATGQRVTLRCSPRSGDLSVYWYQQSLDQGLQFLIQYYNGEERAKGNILERFSAQQFPDLHSELNLSSLELGDSALYFCASSVGTGVGTEAFFGQGTRLTVV.

The V and J genes are TRBV6-1 and TRBJ1-3, with TRBD1 matching over 7 bases. The CDR3 has 15 residues. Germline V gene data show CDR1 as MNHNS and CDR2 as SASEGT. Unmatched junction bases numbered 9, after V lost 6 bases and J lost 4 bases. Here the CDR3 reads CASRATGQSGNTIYF. CDR3 coding DNA: TGTGCCAGCAGAGCCACGGGACAGTCGGGAAACACCATATATTTT.

V usage is TRBV5-1 and J usage is TRBJ2-3, with 7 bases that match TRBD2. The V gene's germline CDR1 is SGHRS and CDR2 YFSETQ. This CDR3 is built from 14 residues. V was pared by 1 base and J by 5 bases, with 4 bases of the junction left unmatched. This chain's CDR3 is CASSLSGREDTQYF. The CDR3 DNA sequence: TGCGCCAGCAGCTTGTCGGGGAGGGAAGATACGCAGTATTTT.

About this clone itself: In the same sample, other DNA sequences code for this CDR3. The genes are TRBV29-1 and TRBJ1-1; D is ambiguous. The CDR3 is made up of 11 amino acids. Germline lookup yields CDR1 SQVTM and CDR2 ANQGSEA. V was pared by 4 bases and J by 1 base, with 4 bases between. The DNA for the CDR3 is TGCAGCGTTGCCCGGAACACTGAAGCTTTCTTT. Its protein is CSVARNTEAFF.

The J gene is TRBJ1-1, the V gene TRBV19; no reliable D call. V was clipped by 8 bases and J by 1 base, with 11 bases between them. Germline V lookup: CDR1 LNHDA, CDR2 SQIVND (reference sequence). This CDR3 is built from 13 residues. The DNA for the CDR3 is TGTGCCAGTCGAATTAGCCGGAACACTGAAGCTTTCTTT. It encodes CASRISRNTEAFF.

The chain combines TRBV6-1 with TRBJ2-7; D is ambiguous. Germline CDR1 is MNHNS and CDR2 is SASEGT. This CDR3 contains 16 residues. V was shortened by 0 bases and J by 2 bases, with 14 bases between the two germline ends. Here the CDR3 DNA reads TGTGCCAGCAGTGAAGCTTCCAGGCCCCCTCCCTACGAGCAGTACTTC. As protein: CASSEASRPPPYEQYF.

The rearrangement links TRBV5-4 to TRBJ1-2; TRBD1 matches at 12 bases. The CDR3 runs to 15 residues. Trimming took 4 bases from V and 9 from J; bases not matched to a gene: 10. The germline V gene has CDR1 SGHNT and CDR2 YYREEE (reference sequence). CDR3 residues: CASSPGTGGARSYTF. The DNA of the CDR3 is TGTGCCAGCAGCCCGGGGACAGGGGGCGCGAGGAGCTACACCTTC. The full variable domain, with the rest looked up from reference TRBV5-4 and TRBJ1-2, is ETGVTQSPTHLIKTRGQQVTLRCSSQSGHNTVSWYQQALGQGPQFIFQYYREEENGRGNFPPRFSGLQFPNYSSELNVNALELDDSALYLCASSPGTGGARSYTFGSGTRLTVV.

The genes are TRBV7-6 and TRBJ1-2; TRBD1 matches 7 bases. The germline V gene encodes CDR1 SGHVS and CDR2 FNYEAQ. The CDR3 totals 18 residues. The J segment lost 0 bases and the V segment lost 5 bases, leaving 15 bases of the junction unmatched. CDR3 region: CASSPMTGPIDSNYGYTF. The CDR3 nucleotides are TGTGCCAGCAGCCCGATGACAGGGCCTATAGATTCTAACTATGGCTACACCTTC.

CDR3 sequence: CSVEAGESYEQYF. The DNA of the CDR3 is TGCAGCGTTGAAGCGGGGGAGTCCTACGAGCAGTACTTC. V gene TRBV29-1 combines with J gene TRBJ2-7, with a tentative D call TRBD2 (6 bases). The V and J ends lost 1 base and 1 base respectively, with 8 bases between them. CDR1 SQVTM and CDR2 ANQGSEA come from the germline V gene. The CDR3 is 13 residues long.